What follows are 29 T cell receptor beta chains derived from one specimen sequenced in a study of OX40 agonist ivuxolimab in advanced cancers. Repertoires were generated with immunoSEQ multiplex PCR, while TCRdb's copy carries only in-frame clones and drops some. The sample records more than 15,000 clones, approximately 84% being singletons. The sequencing here drew on CD4+ or CD8+ T cells sorted from blood, taken in a trial of the OX40 agonist ivuxolimab. The receptor source for this set is an adult with an advanced solid tumor such as melanoma, head and neck, liver or kidney cancer.

The gene calls are TRBV7-3 and TRBJ2-1, with 9 bases matching TRBD2. Looked up from germline, CDR1 is SGHTA and CDR2 is FQGTGA. After removal of 5 bases from V and 5 bases from J, the junction contained 4 bases not matched to a gene. CDR3 length: 14 amino acids. The CDR3 here is CASSSSGRDNEQFF. CDR3 sequence (DNA): TGTGCCAGCAGCAGTAGCGGGAGAGACAATGAGCAGTTCTTC.

The chain combines TRBV7-8 with TRBJ2-7; 12 bases align to TRBD2. This CDR3 region has 15 residues. The ends lost 1 base at V and 5 bases at J; junction bases unmatched: 3. Germline V gene sequence: CDR1 SGHVS, CDR2 FQNEAQ. The DNA for the CDR3 is TGTGCCAGCAGCTTAGGGGCTAGCGGGAGGGACGAGCAGTACTTC. Protein: CASSLGASGRDEQYF. The full variable domain, in which reference TRBV7-8 and TRBJ2-7 provide the parts outside the CDR3, is GAGVSQSPRYKVAKRGQDVALRCDPISGHVSLFWYQQALGQGPEFLTYFQNEAQLDKSGLPSDRFFAERPEGSVSTLKIQRTQQEDSAVYLCASSLGASGRDEQYFGPGTRLTVT.

The sample holds a few counts of this clone. The V and J genes are TRBV10-1 and TRBJ1-1, with D tentatively TRBD1 (6 bases). Germline V gene sequence: CDR1 WNHNN, CDR2 SYGVQD (reference sequence). CDR3 length equals 13 residues. V was pared by 7 bases and J by 1 base, with 10 bases between. The CDR3 loop reads CASMNRENTEAFF. CDR3 sequence (DNA): TGCGCCAGCATGAACAGGGAGAACACTGAAGCTTTCTTT.

The genes are TRBV18 and TRBJ2-3; D unclear. Germline V gene lookup returns CDR1 KGHSH and CDR2 LQKENI. Trimming removed 3 bases from V and 2 bases from J, with 12 bases in between. CDR3 length equals 15 residues. Written as DNA, the CDR3 is TGTGCCAGCTCACCCGAGGCACTTTACACAGATACGCAGTATTTT. Residues: CASSPEALYTDTQYF. Full variable domain (outside the CDR3, taken from reference TRBV18 and TRBJ2-3): NAGVMQNPRHLVRRRGQEARLRCSPMKGHSHVYWYRQLPEEGLKFMVYLQKENIIDESGMPKERFSAEFPKEGPSILRIQQVVRGDSAAYFCASSPEALYTDTQYFGPGTRLTVL.

This clone occurred once. This chain links TRBV21-1 with TRBJ2-7; TRBD1, the D gene given by the table, was not confirmed from the DNA. TRBV21-1 is listed as a pseudogene. The CDR3 spans 19 residues. CDR3 amino acids: CASSPGQGAILQNSYEQYF. DNA for the CDR3: TGTGCCAGCAGCCCTGGACAGGGGGCCATATTGCAGAACTCCTACGAGCAGTACTTC.

This chain connects TRBV30 to TRBJ2-1, with no clear D. This CDR3 has 12 residues. Germline V gene data show CDR1 as GTSNPN and CDR2 as SVGIG (reference sequence). V gave up 4 bases and J gave up 6 bases, with 10 bases separating them. In DNA form, the CDR3 reads TGTGCCTGGACCTCCGGGCGCAATGAGCAGTTCTTC. Protein: CAWTSGRNEQFF. Full variable domain (remainder filled in from reference TRBV30 and TRBJ2-1): SQTIHQWPATLVQPVGSPLSLECTVEGTSNPNLYWYRQAAGRGLQLLFYSVGIGQISSEVPQNLSASRPQDRQFILSSKKLLLSDSGFYLCAWTSGRNEQFFGPGTRLTVL.

The chain employs TRBV7-9 and TRBJ1-1, with no clear D. The CDR3 sequence is 14 residues long. The V gene lost 3 bases and the J gene lost 0 bases, with 8 bases spanning the gap. Per the germline V gene, CDR1 is SEHNR and CDR2 is FQNEAQ (reference sequence). CDR3 residues: CASSLSLLNTEAFF. DNA for the CDR3: TGTGCCAGCAGCTTGTCTTTATTGAACACTGAAGCTTTCTTT.

The J gene is TRBJ1-1, the V gene TRBV5-5; D not certain. The CDR3 has 14 amino acids. CDR1 is SGHKS, CDR2 YYEKEE, per germline (reference sequence). The germline V and J ends were trimmed by 4 bases and 0 bases, with 10 bases remaining between them. CDR3 DNA: TGTGCCAGCAGCCCGAGGTTGCTGAACACTGAAGCTTTCTTT. As protein: CASSPRLLNTEAFF.

The chain links TRBV5-1 to TRBJ2-5; 8 bases match TRBD1. Germline loops: CDR1 SGHRS, CDR2 YFSETQ. Trimming took 3 bases from V and 3 from J; bases not matched to a gene: 1. This CDR3 is 13 amino acids long. CDR3 nucleotide sequence: TGCGCCAGCAGCTCGGGACAGGAAGAGACCCAGTACTTC. The encoded protein is CASSSGQEETQYF.

This chain uses TRBV11-2 with TRBJ2-7; D is uncertain. Germline CDR1 is SGHAT and CDR2 is FQNNGV. The V and J ends lost 5 bases and 3 bases respectively, with 17 bases between them. This CDR3 comprises 15 residues. The CDR3 here is CASSPDAASNYEQYF. For the CDR3, the DNA is TGTGCCAGCAGCCCAGACGCTGCCTCAAACTACGAGCAGTACTTC.

V gene TRBV6-5 combines with J gene TRBJ2-5; possibly TRBD2 for D (6 bases). The V and J ends lost 0 bases and 5 bases respectively, with 13 bases between them. CDR1 and CDR2 from the germline V gene are MNHEY and SVGAGI. The CDR3 is 15 amino acids. The CDR3 loop reads CASSYSQGGGETQYF. The CDR3 bases are TGTGCCAGCAGTTACTCACAAGGCGGAGGGGAGACCCAGTACTTC.

The chain has TRBV11-2 and TRBJ2-7, with D possibly being TRBD1 (5 bases). With 1 base removed from V and 5 bases from J, the gap between germline ends came to 12 bases. Germline lookup yields CDR1 SGHAT and CDR2 FQNNGV. There are 14 residues in the CDR3. The chain's CDR3 is CASSLGQTGHEQYF. The CDR3 DNA follows: TGTGCCAGCAGCTTAGGACAGACTGGGCACGAGCAGTACTTC.

The J gene is TRBJ1-5, the V gene TRBV7-8; a possible D gene is TRBD1 (5 bases). Germline V gives CDR1 SGHVS, CDR2 FQNEAQ. This CDR3 has 12 residues. V was clipped by 3 bases and J by 5 bases, with 5 bases between them. The CDR3 loop is CASSLGDQPQHF. Written as DNA, the CDR3 is TGTGCCAGCAGCTTGGGGGATCAGCCCCAGCATTTT.

The count of this clone is one. The chain carries TRBV9 and TRBJ2-5; 8 bases fit TRBD1. The V gene end was trimmed by 3 bases and the J gene end by 6 bases; junction bases not matched to a gene: 13. In germline, CDR1 is SGDLS, CDR2 YYNGEE. This CDR3 comprises 16 residues. CDR3 protein: CASSGPPRTGRKTQYF. CDR3 sequence (DNA): TGTGCCAGCAGCGGACCCCCTAGGACAGGGCGGAAGACCCAGTACTTC.

V usage is TRBV28 and J usage is TRBJ2-2, with D tentatively TRBD1 (6 bases). This CDR3 spans 14 amino acids. Germline CDR1 and CDR2: MDHEN and SYDVKM. V was shortened by 6 bases and J by 1 base, with 9 bases between the two germline ends. The CDR3 coding sequence is TGTGCCAGCAGAAAAGGGGGGAACACCGGGGAGCTGTTTTTT. The encoded protein is CASRKGGNTGELFF.

The rearrangement links TRBV7-3 to TRBJ2-5; either TRBD1 or TRBD2 may supply D (5 bases each). V lost 5 bases and J 9 bases, leaving 16 bases between the germline ends. The length of the CDR3 is 13 residues. Germline V CDR1 and CDR2: SGHTA, FQGTGA. CDR3: CASSLSGPQAQYF. The DNA of the CDR3 is TGTGCCAGCAGCCTATCGGGGCCACAGGCCCAGTACTTC.

The chain employs TRBV28 and TRBJ1-2; unclear D gene. Germline V gene lookup returns CDR1 MDHEN and CDR2 SYDVKM. This CDR3 has 14 residues. V was pared by 3 bases and J by 7 bases, with 15 bases between. CDR3 protein: CASSLVVGRSGYTF. The CDR3 bases are TGTGCCAGCAGTTTGGTCGTAGGGAGAAGTGGCTACACCTTC.

This clone is classed as medium-sized. This sequence joins TRBV7-9 and TRBJ2-7; D unresolved. This CDR3 has 13 amino acids. Per germline, CDR1 SEHNR and CDR2 FQNEAQ (reference sequence). V was trimmed by 3 bases and J by 6 bases, leaving 12 bases between them. In DNA, the CDR3 is TGTGCCAGCAGCTTGTTAGGGTCGGGCGAGCAGTACTTC. Protein sequence: CASSLLGSGEQYF.

This sequence joins TRBV11-3 and TRBJ2-1, with 9 bases identical to TRBD1. Germline values: CDR1 SGHNT, CDR2 YENEEA. This CDR3 is 15 amino acids long. Losses at the gene ends were 3 bases for V and 7 bases for J; bases not matched to a gene: 7. The CDR3 reads CASSLGVGQGNEQFF. Here the CDR3 DNA reads TGTGCCAGCAGCTTGGGTGTCGGACAGGGGAATGAGCAGTTCTTC.

The chain is built from TRBV11-2 and TRBJ1-5; no clear D. CDR1 and CDR2 (germline): SGHAT, FQNNGV. Trimming left V 5 bases short and J 5 bases short, with 10 bases between. CDR3 length: 13 residues. CDR3 sequence: CASSAGIYQPQHF. The CDR3 nucleotides are TGTGCCAGCAGCGCCGGGATTTATCAGCCCCAGCATTTT.

The chain combines TRBV4-2 with TRBJ2-2; 10 bases match TRBD2. Trimming removed 6 bases from V and 5 bases from J; junction bases left unmatched: 6. The germline gives CDR1 LGHNA, CDR2 YNFKEQ. This CDR3 is built from 15 residues. CDR3 amino acids: CASRPSGSGTGELFF. The CDR3 DNA is TGTGCCAGCAGGCCTAGCGGGAGTGGTACCGGGGAGCTGTTTTTT.

This chain uses TRBV11-2 with TRBJ1-2, with D possibly TRBD1 on 6 matching bases. From germline, CDR1 is SGHAT and CDR2 FQNNGV. V shed 7 bases and J shed 5 bases, with 14 bases lying between them. CDR3 length equals 13 residues. The CDR3 loop reads CASTGGLWYGYTF. The CDR3 DNA reads TGTGCCAGCACGGGGGGGCTATGGTATGGCTACACCTTC.

The rearrangement uses TRBV5-1 and TRBJ1-2; TRBD1 is a possible D gene (5 bases). The V end was cut by 3 bases, the J end by 4 bases, with 13 bases between. CDR1 SGHRS and CDR2 YFSETQ come from the germline V gene. CDR3 length: 14 amino acids. The CDR3 here is CASSSREGRYGYTF. CDR3 DNA: TGCGCCAGCAGCTCCCGAGAGGGGCGCTATGGCTACACCTTC. The full variable domain, in which reference TRBV5-1 and TRBJ1-2 provide the parts outside the CDR3, is KAGVTQTPRYLIKTRGQQVTLSCSPISGHRSVSWYQQTPGQGLQFLFEYFSETQRNKGNFPGRFSGRQFSNSRSEMNVSTLELGDSALYLCASSSREGRYGYTFGSGTRLTVV.

CDR3 region: CASSYRRQGKVNEQFF. CDR3 sequence (DNA): TGTGCCAGCAGTTACCGCCGGCAGGGGAAGGTGAATGAGCAGTTCTTC. The genes are TRBV6-6 and TRBJ2-1, with a weak D call TRBD1 (6 bases). The CDR3 length is 16 residues. V lost 2 bases and J 7 bases, leaving 18 bases between the germline ends. Germline V lookup: CDR1 MNHNY, CDR2 SVGAGI (reference sequence).

This clone was recorded once. This CDR3 reads CASSLDSLAGVGEQYF. In DNA, the CDR3 is TGTGCCAGCAGCTTAGACTCACTAGCGGGAGTTGGCGAGCAGTACTTC. This chain joins TRBV7-9 and TRBJ2-7, with 11 bases that match TRBD2. Germline V CDR1 and CDR2: SEHNR, FQNEAQ (reference sequence). The length of the CDR3 is 16 residues. The J segment lost 6 bases and the V segment lost 1 base, leaving 8 bases of the junction unmatched.

This chain uses TRBV5-5 with TRBJ1-5; D is undetermined. The V and J ends lost 2 bases and 0 bases respectively, with 12 bases between them. Per germline, CDR1 SGHKS and CDR2 YYEKEE (reference sequence). The CDR3 runs to 16 residues. CDR3 nucleotide sequence: TGTGCCAGCAGCTTAGGGCCCGGAGGTAGCAATCAGCCCCAGCATTTT. It encodes CASSLGPGGSNQPQHF.

V usage is TRBV5-1 and J usage is TRBJ1-4; no firm D call. Germline V CDR1 and CDR2: SGHRS, YFSETQ. The V gene lost 4 bases and the J gene lost 4 bases, with 14 bases spanning the gap. This CDR3 is built from 15 residues. The CDR3 here is CASSVGGAVNEKLFF. CDR3 nucleotides: TGCGCCAGCAGCGTTGGTGGAGCGGTTAATGAAAAACTGTTTTTT.

The chain has TRBV5-6 and TRBJ2-7, with 11 bases fitting TRBD2. Germline CDR1 and CDR2: SGHDT and YYEEEE. The V gene end was trimmed by 0 bases and the J gene end by 0 bases; junction bases not matched to a gene: 2. This CDR3 spans 16 amino acids. In DNA form, the CDR3 reads TGTGCCAGCAGCTTGGAACTAGCGGGGGCCTCCTACGAGCAGTACTTC. Encoded protein: CASSLELAGASYEQYF.

The rearrangement joins TRBV6-5 to TRBJ1-2, with TRBD1 matching 9 bases. V lost 1 base to trimming and J lost 5 bases; unmatched junction nucleotides: 5. CDR1 MNHEY and CDR2 SVGAGI come from the germline V gene. The CDR3 is made up of 15 amino acids. The CDR3 region is CASSYFPGQGYGYTF. In nucleotides, the CDR3 is TGTGCCAGCAGTTACTTCCCCGGACAGGGGTATGGCTACACCTTC.